A selection of T cell receptor beta chains follows, all from one sample in a study of blood T cells in healthy people across ages. TCRdb re-called the 5' RACE reads with MiXCR, one entry per CDR3 protein. Of about a million distinct CDR3 sequences detected, around 54% appear once; the ten largest clones hold 20% to 25%. Sequenced input: blood. These TCRs come from an older woman in good health. Both conserved end residues are part of each CDR3. Fields, in order: CDR3 protein, CDR3 DNA, J gene, clone size, D gene, V gene. A D gene is named only where the DNA matches it firmly. A row's size may be missing; if present it is once, few, many or a size class.

CDR3 protein: CALPGFRFF
CDR3 DNA: TGTGCCCTCCCCGGGTTTAGGTTCTTC
J gene: TRBJ2-1
clone size: NA
D gene: NA
V gene: TRBV10-3

CDR3 protein: CASSLSVGAETQYF
CDR3 DNA: TGTGCCAGCAGCCTTTCGGTGGGGGCAGAGACCCAGTACTTC
J gene: TRBJ2-5
clone size: NA
D gene: NA
V gene: TRBV14

CDR3 protein: CASRPREDAYGYTF
CDR3 DNA: TGTGCCAGCAGGCCTCGGGAAGATGCTTATGGCTACACCTTC
J gene: TRBJ1-2
clone size: many
D gene: NA
V gene: TRBV12-3/TRBV12-4

CDR3 protein: CHVGGGYEQYF
CDR3 DNA: TGCCACGTGGGCGGGGGCTACGAGCAGTACTTC
J gene: TRBJ2-7
clone size: once
D gene: TRBD2
V gene: TRBV4-3

CDR3 protein: CASSFDVEQSNNEQFF
CDR3 DNA: TGCGCCAGCAGTTTCGACGTAGAACAGTCTAACAATGAGCAGTTCTTC
J gene: TRBJ2-1
clone size: NA
D gene: NA
V gene: TRBV5-1

CDR3 protein: CATSPGNSYNEQFF
CDR3 DNA: TGCGCCACCAGCCCAGGAAATAGCTACAATGAGCAGTTCTTC
J gene: TRBJ2-1
clone size: NA
D gene: NA
V gene: TRBV4-3

CDR3 protein: CATRTGTGAGELFF
CDR3 DNA: TGTGCCACCAGAACCGGGACAGGGGCCGGGGAGTTGTTTTTT
J gene: TRBJ2-2
clone size: few
D gene: TRBD1
V gene: TRBV24-1

CDR3 protein: CASSFGQGQGYTF
CDR3 DNA: TGCGCCAGCAGCTTTGGACAGGGTCAAGGCTACACCTTC
J gene: TRBJ1-2
clone size: few
D gene: TRBD1
V gene: TRBV5-1

CDR3 protein: CASSTGTGGLSSGKTQYF
CDR3 DNA: TGTGCCAGCAGCACCGGGACAGGGGGCCTGTCTAGCGGGAAGACCCAGTACTTC
J gene: TRBJ2-5
clone size: NA
D gene: TRBD1
V gene: TRBV28

CDR3 protein: CASSQGGVGTEDTGELFF
CDR3 DNA: TGTGCCAGCAGCCAAGGGGGAGTTGGGACAGAGGACACCGGGGAGCTGTTTTTT
J gene: TRBJ2-2
clone size: NA
D gene: TRBD1
V gene: TRBV3-1

CDR3 protein: CAISESLGLAVKRSDTQYF
CDR3 DNA: TGTGCCATCAGTGAGTCGTTGGGACTAGCGGTAAAGAGGTCAGATACGCAGTATTTT
J gene: TRBJ2-3
clone size: NA
D gene: TRBD2
V gene: TRBV10-3

CDR3 protein: CASSLVSSGYYEQYF
CDR3 DNA: TGTGCCAGCAGCTTAGTGTCTAGCGGTTACTACGAGCAGTACTTC
J gene: TRBJ2-7
clone size: few
D gene: TRBD2
V gene: TRBV11-2

CDR3 protein: CASSSLAGLGTDTQYF
CDR3 DNA: TGTGCCAGCAGCTCCTTAGCGGGACTGGGCACAGATACGCAGTATTTT
J gene: TRBJ2-3
clone size: few
D gene: TRBD2
V gene: TRBV13

CDR3 protein: CASSASGGYTF
CDR3 DNA: TGTGCCAGCAGTGCCTCGGGTGGCTACACCTTC
J gene: TRBJ1-2
clone size: NA
D gene: NA
V gene: TRBV28

CDR3 protein: CASRLGTSGGTDTQYF
CDR3 DNA: TGTGCCAGCAGACTAGGGACTAGCGGGGGCACAGATACGCAGTATTTT
J gene: TRBJ2-3
clone size: NA
D gene: TRBD2
V gene: TRBV6-5

CDR3 protein: CASRPSLAELYNEQFF
CDR3 DNA: TGCGCCAGCAGACCTTCCCTAGCTGAACTCTACAATGAGCAGTTCTTC
J gene: TRBJ2-1
clone size: NA
D gene: NA
V gene: TRBV5-1